The TCR beta chain under discussion was sequenced for a study of T-cell reconstitution after alpha-beta-depleted transplantation in children. This clonotype was detected ten times or more. Its specificity is not known. This CDR3 is 16 amino acids long. Trimming pared 0 bases from V and 2 bases from J, leaving 14 bases between. From germline, CDR1 is SGHRS and CDR2 YFSETQ. Preparing the TCRbeta library involved the use of unique molecular identifiers. TCRdb reprocessed the PCR reads with MiXCR, giving one entry per CDR3 protein. The sample lists over 45,000 distinct CDR3 sequences, under 6.5% seen once, with 30% in the top ten. Overall study findings and caveats: Some patients showed high day-60 TCRbeta diversity, which derived from surviving recipient T cells and thymic progenitors. Newly produced T cells mostly provided counts and TCRbeta diversity after one year, as hyperexpanded clones declined.

The sequenced sample was PBMCs, mostly from graft donor cells, obtained 60 days after TCRalphabeta/CD19-depleted stem cell transplant. This TCR came from a female patient between 2 and 15 years old who had a stem cell transplant for aplastic anemia, so the T cells may come from the graft donor. The gene calls are TRBV5-1 and TRBJ2-5; the D is unclear. CDR3 bases: TGCGCCAGCAGCTTGGGCCCCCTACAGACACAAGAGACCCAGTACTTC. Amino acid sequence: CASSLGPLQTQETQYF. The full variable domain, rest sourced from reference TRBV5-1 and TRBJ2-5, is KAGVTQTPRYLIKTRGQQVTLSCSPISGHRSVSWYQQTPGQGLQFLFEYFSETQRNKGNFPGRFSGRQFSNSRSEMNVSTLELGDSALYLCASSLGPLQTQETQYFGPGTRLLVL.